This T cell receptor beta chain emerged from a study of identifying expanded T cells in peripheral blood. This clone was observed a few times. Antigen unknown. TCRdb's copy holds only in-frame clones and misses some; the assay was immunoSEQ multiplex PCR. The sample comprises roughly 100,000 clones, around 89% of which are singletons, and about 17% rests with the top ten. This CDR3 has 15 amino acids. The ends were cut back, 0 bases at V and 7 bases at J, with 11 bases in the middle. CDR1 SGHRS and CDR2 YFSETQ come from the germline V gene. Points from the study as a whole: Two-week clone count variance significantly increased as total template count grew.

No infections or other immune events were documented during collection. This chain uses TRBV5-1 with TRBJ1-6, with D perhaps matching TRBD1 (6 bases). The TCR originated in a person aged 18 to 75 in good health. Sequencing used blood. This CDR3 reads CASSLGARGNSPLHF. The CDR3 DNA reads as TGCGCCAGCAGCTTGGGCGCAAGGGGGAATTCACCCCTCCACTTT.